The 25 T cell receptor beta chains below come from one sample, sequenced in a study of T cells in Graves' hyperthyroidism and ophthalmopathy. RNA transcripts yielded amplified TCR beta CDR3 regions. An initial round of RT-PCR targeting the TCR CDR3 relied on the HTBI primer set. TCRdb re-called the multiplex PCR reads through MiXCR, storing one row per CDR3 protein. The table includes fewer than 550,000 distinct CDR3 sequences, around 24% detected once. The sample was blood. The receptor set was obtained from a woman in her twenties or thirties with Graves' ophthalmopathy.

The sample holds many counts of this clonotype. The V gene is TRBV19, the J gene TRBJ1-1, with 10 bases that match TRBD1. This CDR3 region has 15 residues. Germline CDR1 and CDR2: LNHDA and SQIVND (reference sequence). Germline trimming cut 9 bases from V and 4 bases from J; bases unmatched to any gene: 11. The CDR3 DNA reads TGTGCCAGCGTCGACAGGGGGCTCGGCGGCACTGAAGCTTTCTTT. It specifies CASVDRGLGGTEAFF.

This clonotype was counted a few times. The chain employs TRBV30 and TRBJ1-5; D remains unclear. CDR1 and CDR2 (germline): GTSNPN, SVGIG (reference sequence). The CDR3 covers 14 residues. Between the trimmed V and J ends, which lost 1 base and 4 bases, there was a span of 11 bases. The chain's CDR3 is CAWSAGTLNQPQHF. DNA for the CDR3: TGTGCCTGGAGTGCAGGAACCCTTAATCAGCCCCAGCATTTT.

At least ten counts were recorded for this clonotype. The rearrangement uses TRBV19 and TRBJ1-2; unclear D gene. Germline CDR1 is LNHDA and CDR2 is SQIVND (reference sequence). The CDR3 has 13 amino acids. Trimming removed 4 bases from V and 3 bases from J, with 9 bases in between. The DNA of the CDR3 is TGTGCCAGTAGTAGTGGCACCTACTATGGCTACACCTTC. It codes for CASSSGTYYGYTF.

The table lists this clonotype with many counts. This chain joins TRBV6-1 and TRBJ2-5; D might be TRBD2 (5 bases). Trimming removed 7 bases at V and 5 bases at J, with 11 bases between. The CDR3 runs to 12 residues. Germline CDR1 is MNHNS and CDR2 is SASEGT. CDR3 sequence (DNA): TGTGCCAGCACCCCGGGCGGGGAGACCCAGTACTTC. It is translated as CASTPGGETQYF.

This clonotype was seen at least ten times. V usage is TRBV20-1 and J usage is TRBJ2-6, with TRBD1 as a possible D gene (6 bases). The V end was cut by 5 bases, the J end by 0 bases, with 11 bases between. The CDR3 is 15 amino acids. Germline loops: CDR1 DFQATT, CDR2 SNEGSKA (reference sequence). For the CDR3, the DNA is TGCAGTGCTCAGACAGGAGTCTCTGGGGCCAACGTCCTGACTTTC. This codes for CSAQTGVSGANVLTF.

This clonotype was found many times. The V gene is TRBV4-3, the J gene TRBJ1-1; TRBD1 aligns across 12 bases. Germline assignment: CDR1 LGHNA and CDR2 YSLEER. Trimming at V came to 4 bases and at J to 1 base, leaving 4 bases not matched to a gene. This CDR3 contains 16 residues. CDR3 residues: CASSRDRGLGNTEAFF. CDR3 nucleotides: TGCGCCAGCAGCCGGGACAGGGGGCTTGGGAACACTGAAGCTTTCTTT.

This clonotype occurred many times. The V call is TRBV7-9, the J call TRBJ1-2; a possible D gene is TRBD1 (5 bases). The CDR3 is 14 residues long. Germline V gene sequence: CDR1 SEHNR, CDR2 FQNEAQ (reference sequence). Trimming removed 2 bases from V and 5 bases from J, with 12 bases in between. The CDR3 spells CASSLISREYGYTF. CDR3 coding DNA: TGTGCCAGCAGCTTAATTAGCAGGGAGTATGGCTACACCTTC.

This clonotype was seen ten or more times. The chain links TRBV6-1 to TRBJ1-5; D gene ambiguous. The CDR3 contains 15 residues. The ends were cut back, 1 base at V and 4 bases at J, with 11 bases in the middle. CDR1 and CDR2 from the germline V gene are MNHNS and SASEGT. CDR3 sequence: CASSEEAHQNQPQHF. The CDR3 DNA sequence: TGTGCCAGCAGTGAAGAGGCACACCAGAATCAGCCCCAGCATTTT.

This clonotype was counted ten times or more. The rearrangement uses TRBV30 and TRBJ1-3; 9 bases line up with TRBD1. Germline V lookup: CDR1 GTSNPN, CDR2 SVGIG (reference sequence). The CDR3 has 14 amino acids. The V and J ends lost 4 bases and 6 bases, in that order; junction bases with no gene match: 7. The CDR3 is CAWTNRGPPNTIYF. Here the CDR3 DNA reads TGTGCCTGGACTAACAGGGGGCCTCCAAACACCATATATTTT.

At least ten counts were recorded for this clonotype. The rearrangement uses TRBV4-1 and TRBJ1-2, with TRBD1 matching 11 bases. J lost 3 bases, V lost 1 base, and 7 bases had no gene match. This CDR3 is built from 17 residues. Germline V gene lookup returns CDR1 MGHRA and CDR2 YSYEKL. The CDR3 here is CASSQGSGTGGDYGYTF. CDR3 DNA: TGCGCCAGCAGCCAAGGTTCCGGGACAGGGGGTGACTATGGCTACACCTTC.

This clonotype has a count of ten or more. The chain has TRBV11-1 and TRBJ2-6; 7 nucleotides agree with TRBD1. Germline V gene sequence: CDR1 SGHAT, CDR2 FQDESV (reference sequence). This CDR3 spans 17 amino acids. The ends lost 5 bases at V and 2 bases at J; junction bases unmatched: 9. CDR3 nucleotides: TGTGCCAGCAGCCCCCGACAGGGAAGGACTGGGGCCAACGTCCTGACTTTC. This codes for CASSPRQGRTGANVLTF.

In this sample, this clonotype turned up many times. This chain connects TRBV6-2 or TRBV6-3 to TRBJ2-2; 7 bases agree with TRBD1. J gave up 4 bases and V 6 bases, and 5 bases lay outside the gene matches. This CDR3 has 14 amino acids. Germline V CDR1 and CDR2: MNHEY, SVGEGT. CDR3 coding DNA: TGTGCCAGCAGACATGGACAGGCCACCGGGGAGCTGTTTTTT. This translates into CASRHGQATGELFF.

This clonotype was seen ten or more times. This chain connects TRBV6-5 to TRBJ1-1; D remains unclear. Trimming pared 0 bases from V and 12 bases from J, leaving 14 bases between. CDR3 length: 13 amino acids. Germline lookup yields CDR1 MNHEY and CDR2 SVGAGI. The CDR3, as DNA: TGTGCCAGCAGTTACTCGCGCGGGCCTCGGTCTTTCTTT. Translating it yields CASSYSRGPRSFF.

This chain uses TRBV2 with TRBJ2-2; possible D gene TRBD2, 6 bases. CDR1 is SNHLY, CDR2 FYNNEI, per germline. V lost 7 bases, J lost 7 bases, and 19 bases lay in between. This CDR3 region has 15 residues. The DNA of the CDR3 is TGTGCCAGCAACCTACCGGGTAGGGGAGGCGGGGAGCTGTTTTTT. Protein product: CASNLPGRGGGELFF.

Of note for this clonotype: One junction end does not reproduce the germline sequence, and a read error may be involved. V is TRBV7-3 and J is TRBJ2-7; D call uncertain. CDR1 and CDR2 from the germline V gene are SGHTA and FQGTGA. The CDR3 extends over 14 amino acids. DNA of the CDR3: TGTGCCAGCAGCTTAAAGTCCGGGTCCTGCGAGCAGTACTTT. It is translated as CASSLKSGSCEQYF.

In its sample, this clonotype was seen a few times. The gene calls are TRBV27 and TRBJ2-7; D gene unclear. Germline CDR1 reads MNHEY; CDR2 reads SMNVEV (reference sequence). This CDR3 spans 15 amino acids. The V end was cut by 4 bases, the J end by 7 bases, with 20 bases between. Written as DNA, the CDR3 is TGTGCCAGCAGTTCCCCCGGAAAGCAGAATTGGGAGCAGTACTTC. Amino acids: CASSSPGKQNWEQYF.

V is TRBV6-4 and J is TRBJ1-1; D is possibly TRBD1 (5 bases). The CDR3 is 16 amino acids. Germline-derived CDR1 and CDR2 are MRHNA and SNTAGT. The V gene lost 2 bases and the J gene lost 1 base, with 14 bases spanning the gap. The CDR3: CASSDPQGVKNTEAFF. The CDR3 DNA sequence: TGTGCCAGCAGTGACCCCCAAGGGGTTAAGAACACTGAAGCTTTCTTT.

The J gene is TRBJ2-7, the V gene TRBV19; D may be TRBD1 or TRBD2 (5 bases each). Trimming pared 7 bases from V and 5 bases from J, leaving 12 bases between. CDR1 is LNHDA, CDR2 SQIVND, per germline (reference sequence). The CDR3 has 12 residues. The CDR3 is CASTGLGDEQYF. The CDR3 region has the DNA TGTGCCAGTACGGGTCTGGGGGACGAGCAGTACTTC.

The rearrangement uses TRBV6-5 and TRBJ1-1; no definite D call. Germline assignment: CDR1 MNHEY and CDR2 SVGAGI. V lost 0 bases and J lost 4, with 9 bases in between. This CDR3 is 14 amino acids long. The CDR3 DNA sequence: TGTGCCAGCAGTTACTCGAGGAGGGTCACTGAAGCTTTCTTT. Translating gives CASSYSRRVTEAFF.

The chain carries TRBV12-3 or TRBV12-4 and TRBJ2-7; 8 bases are a match to TRBD1. The CDR3 sequence is 15 residues long. V lost 5 bases to trimming and J lost 3 bases; unmatched junction nucleotides: 9. CDR3 sequence reads: CASSLYRDRLYEQYF. For the CDR3, the DNA is TGTGCCAGCAGTCTCTACCGGGACAGGCTCTACGAGCAGTACTTC.

V gene TRBV5-1 combines with J gene TRBJ1-1; D is perhaps TRBD1 (5 bases). CDR1 is SGHRS and CDR2 is YFSETQ in the germline V gene. Trimming removed 4 bases from V and 4 bases from J, with 11 bases in between. This CDR3 region has 13 residues. CDR3 sequence (DNA): TGCGCCAGCAGCCCCGATGGGGGCACTGAAGCTTTCTTT. Translated, it gives CASSPDGGTEAFF.

J is TRBJ2-2 and V is TRBV12-3 or TRBV12-4, with a possible D match to TRBD2 (5 bases). This CDR3 is 14 amino acids long. V shed 4 bases and J shed 3 bases, with 9 bases lying between them. The CDR3 loop is CASSSEGYTGELFF. Here the CDR3 DNA reads TGTGCCAGCAGTTCAGAGGGTTACACCGGGGAGCTGTTTTTT.

This clonotype was seen ten or more times. The chain employs TRBV6-5 and TRBJ1-2, with D unclear. The germline V gene encodes CDR1 MNHEY and CDR2 SVGAGI. This CDR3 has 15 residues. V lost 0 bases to trimming and J lost 8 bases, with 16 bases between them. The CDR3 sequence is CASSYSILGLGGYTF. In nucleotides, the CDR3 is TGTGCCAGCAGTTACTCGATTTTGGGCTTGGGAGGCTACACCTTC.

This clonotype was observed at least ten times. The rearrangement joins TRBV28 to TRBJ2-7; D is perhaps TRBD1 or TRBD2 (6 bases each). Trimming shortened V by 1 base and J by 3 bases, and 10 bases separated the two germline ends. Germline CDR1 reads MDHEN; CDR2 reads SYDVKM. The CDR3 extends over 14 amino acids. The CDR3: CASSLSRGRYEQYF. The CDR3 region has the DNA TGTGCCAGCAGTTTATCTCGGGGGCGCTACGAGCAGTACTTC.

This clonotype was observed many times. This chain connects TRBV6-2 or TRBV6-3 to TRBJ2-4; no firm D call. Germline CDR1 is MNHEY and CDR2 is SVGEGT. This CDR3 comprises 14 residues. The germline V and J ends were trimmed by 8 bases and 4 bases, with 15 bases remaining between them. In DNA form, the CDR3 reads TGTGCCAGCCCTATAGGTGAAAAGAAAAACATTCAGTACTTC. Translating it yields CASPIGEKKNIQYF.